Described below is a single TCR beta chain sequence and its context. Trimming cost V 5 bases and J 4 bases; bases outside gene matches: 7. Germline lookup yields CDR1 SGHTA and CDR2 FQGNSA. The CDR3 runs 15 residues. This sample is part of a study of T cell changes during pregnancy in multiple sclerosis. The protocol was immunoSEQ multiplex PCR, while the TCRdb copy is restricted to in-frame clones and leaves out a portion. The sample carries tens of thousands of clones, about 89% recorded once. The origin of this receptor is a female donor in good health, enrolled as a control in a pregnancy study. The sample consisted of CD4+ T cells from peripheral blood mononuclear cells, taken in the first trimester of pregnancy. The chain recombines TRBV7-2 with TRBJ1-5; 8 nucleotides match TRBD1. CDR3: CASSPLQGVNQPQHF. The CDR3 DNA reads as TGTGCCAGCAGCCCGTTACAGGGGGTTAATCAGCCCCAGCATTTT.